The clone carrying this T cell receptor (beta chain) has a handful of counts. The target antigen is unknown. Trimming cost V 5 bases and J 4 bases, with 20 bases left between them. Per the germline V gene, CDR1 is SGHDN and CDR2 is FVKESK. The CDR3 consists of 16 residues. MiXCR, run by TCRdb on the reads, gives a single entry per CDR3 protein. This table has about 300,000 distinct CDR3 sequences, roughly a tenth appearing once. The sample comes from a study of T cell repertoires in cytomegalovirus infection. The study, taken as a whole, reports: HLA-C-restricted, CMV-specific TCR beta clonotypes were dominant ex vivo. Totalled public TCR beta family frequency picked out people who carried CMV plus the relevant HLA.

This clonotype originated in a human donor in good health (CMV status not recorded). Some clones in this sample may be carry-over from other donors' samples. The chain combines TRBV14 with TRBJ1-2; no definite D call. What was sequenced was PBMCs. This CDR3 is CASSERSGRPGYGYTF. In nucleotides, the CDR3 is TGTGCCAGCAGCGAAAGGTCCGGACGGCCGGGCTATGGCTACACCTTC.